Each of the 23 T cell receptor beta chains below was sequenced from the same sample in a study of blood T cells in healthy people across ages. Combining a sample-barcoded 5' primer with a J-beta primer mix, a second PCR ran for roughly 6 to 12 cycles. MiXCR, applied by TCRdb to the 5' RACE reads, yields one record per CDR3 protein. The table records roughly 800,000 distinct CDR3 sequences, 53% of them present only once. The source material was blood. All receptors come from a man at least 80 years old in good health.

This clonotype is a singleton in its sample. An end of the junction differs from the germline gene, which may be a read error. CDR3 DNA: TGTGCCGGCGGAGGGAGCTCTGGGACCAACGTCCTGACTTTC. It is translated as CAGGGSSGTNVLTF. The chain recombines TRBV28 with TRBJ2-6; D is possibly TRBD2 (6 bases). This CDR3 spans 14 amino acids. Germline-derived CDR1 and CDR2 are MDHEN and SYDVKM.

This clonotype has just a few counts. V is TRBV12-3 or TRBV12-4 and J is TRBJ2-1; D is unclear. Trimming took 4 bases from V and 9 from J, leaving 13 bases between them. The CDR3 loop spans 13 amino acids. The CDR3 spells CASSSASYREQFF. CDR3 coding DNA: TGTGCCAGCAGTTCGGCCTCGTACCGTGAGCAGTTCTTC.

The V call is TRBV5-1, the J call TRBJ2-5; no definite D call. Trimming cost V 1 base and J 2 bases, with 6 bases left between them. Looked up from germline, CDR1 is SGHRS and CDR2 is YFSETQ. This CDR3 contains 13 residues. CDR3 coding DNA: TGCGCCAGCAGCTTGTATACTCAAGAGACCCAGTACTTC. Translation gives CASSLYTQETQYF. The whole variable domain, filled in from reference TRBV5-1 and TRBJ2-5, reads KAGVTQTPRYLIKTRGQQVTLSCSPISGHRSVSWYQQTPGQGLQFLFEYFSETQRNKGNFPGRFSGRQFSNSRSEMNVSTLELGDSALYLCASSLYTQETQYFGPGTRLLVL.

As DNA, the CDR3 is TGCAGCGTTTTACAGGGGCCCGGCACTGAAGCTTTCTTT. This gives the protein CSVLQGPGTEAFF. The J gene is TRBJ1-1, the V gene TRBV29-1; 7 bases fit TRBD1. The CDR3 extends over 13 amino acids. From germline, CDR1 is SQVTM and CDR2 ANQGSEA. The junction had 7 bases not matched to a gene; V was cut back by 5 bases and J by 4 bases.

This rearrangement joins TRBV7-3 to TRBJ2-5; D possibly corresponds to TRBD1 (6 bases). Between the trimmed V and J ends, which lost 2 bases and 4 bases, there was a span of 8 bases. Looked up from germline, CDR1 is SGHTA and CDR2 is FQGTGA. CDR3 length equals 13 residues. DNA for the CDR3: TGTGCCAGCAGCTTAGTGACAGGAGAGACCCAGTACTTC. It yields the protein CASSLVTGETQYF.

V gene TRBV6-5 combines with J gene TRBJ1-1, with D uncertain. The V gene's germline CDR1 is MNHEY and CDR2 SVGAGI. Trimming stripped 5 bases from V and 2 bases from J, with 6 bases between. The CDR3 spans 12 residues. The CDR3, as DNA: TGTGCCAGCAGTACACCTAACACTGAAGCTTTCTTT. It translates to CASSTPNTEAFF.

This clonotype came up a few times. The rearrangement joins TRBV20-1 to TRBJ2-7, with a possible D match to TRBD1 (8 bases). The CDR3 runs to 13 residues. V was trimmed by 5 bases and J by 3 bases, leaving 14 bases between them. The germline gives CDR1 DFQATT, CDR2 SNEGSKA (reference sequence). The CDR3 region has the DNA TGCAGTGCTGAACAGGGGGGGCTCTACGAGCAGTACTTC. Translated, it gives CSAEQGGLYEQYF.

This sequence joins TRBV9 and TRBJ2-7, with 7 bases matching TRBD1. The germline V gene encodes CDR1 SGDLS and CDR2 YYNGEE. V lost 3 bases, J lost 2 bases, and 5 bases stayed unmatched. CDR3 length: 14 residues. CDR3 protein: CASSAAGGTYEQYF. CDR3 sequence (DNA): TGTGCCAGCAGCGCGGCAGGGGGAACCTACGAGCAGTACTTC.

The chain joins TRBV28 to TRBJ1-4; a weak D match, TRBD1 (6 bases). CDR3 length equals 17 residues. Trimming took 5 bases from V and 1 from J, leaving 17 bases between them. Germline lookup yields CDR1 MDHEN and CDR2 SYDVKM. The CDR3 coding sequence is TGTGCCAGCAGTAAAGGGGCAGGGGTGTTAACTAATGAAAAACTGTTTTTT. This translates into CASSKGAGVLTNEKLFF.

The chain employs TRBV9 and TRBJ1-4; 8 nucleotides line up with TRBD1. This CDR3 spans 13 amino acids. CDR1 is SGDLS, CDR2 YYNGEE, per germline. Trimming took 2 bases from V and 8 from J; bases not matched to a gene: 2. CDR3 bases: TGTGCCAGCAGCGTTTGGACAGGGGAAAAACTGTTTTTT. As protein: CASSVWTGEKLFF.

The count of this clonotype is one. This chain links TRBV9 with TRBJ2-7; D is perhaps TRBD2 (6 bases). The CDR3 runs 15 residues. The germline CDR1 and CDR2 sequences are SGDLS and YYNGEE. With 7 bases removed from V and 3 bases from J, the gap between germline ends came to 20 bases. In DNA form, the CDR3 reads TGTGCCAGCGGAGATGGCAGGGCGGGGTTCTACGAGCAGTACTTC. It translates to CASGDGRAGFYEQYF.

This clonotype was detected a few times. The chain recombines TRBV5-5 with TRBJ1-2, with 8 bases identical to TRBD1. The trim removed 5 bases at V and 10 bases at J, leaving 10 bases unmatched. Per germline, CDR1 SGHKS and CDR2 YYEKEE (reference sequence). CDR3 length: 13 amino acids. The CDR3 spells CASSWTGIKAYTF. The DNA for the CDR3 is TGTGCCAGCAGTTGGACAGGGATCAAGGCCTACACCTTC.

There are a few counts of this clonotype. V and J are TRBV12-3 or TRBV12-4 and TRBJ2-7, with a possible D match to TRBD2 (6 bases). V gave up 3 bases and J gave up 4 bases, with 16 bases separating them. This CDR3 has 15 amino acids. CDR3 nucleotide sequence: TGTGCCAGCAGTTTTTTCGGCGGGACGATTTACGAGCAGTACTTC. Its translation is CASSFFGGTIYEQYF.

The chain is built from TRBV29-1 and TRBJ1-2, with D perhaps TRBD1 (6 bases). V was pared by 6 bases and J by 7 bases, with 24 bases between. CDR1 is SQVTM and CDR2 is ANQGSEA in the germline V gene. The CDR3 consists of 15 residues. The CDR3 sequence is CSVGRAGESATGYTF. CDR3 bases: TGCAGCGTGGGTCGGGCAGGGGAGTCGGCGACTGGCTACACCTTC. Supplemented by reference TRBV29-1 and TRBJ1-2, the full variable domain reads SAVISQKPSRDICQRGTSLTIQCQVDSQVTMMFWYRQQPGQSLTLIATANQGSEATYESGFVIDKFPISRPNLTFSTLTVSNMSPEDSSIYLCSVGRAGESATGYTFGSGTRLTVV.

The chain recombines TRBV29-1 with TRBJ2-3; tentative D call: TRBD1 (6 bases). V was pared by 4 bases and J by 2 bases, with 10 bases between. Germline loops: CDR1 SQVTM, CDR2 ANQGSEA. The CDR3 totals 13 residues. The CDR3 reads CSVGTGNTDTQYF. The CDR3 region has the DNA TGCAGCGTTGGAACAGGGAACACAGATACGCAGTATTTT.

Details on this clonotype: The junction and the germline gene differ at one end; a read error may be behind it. CDR3 in amino acids: CTSSSGPYEQYF. CDR3 bases: TGTACCAGCAGCTCCGGACCCTACGAGCAGTACTTC. This chain links TRBV11-2 with TRBJ2-7; D is unresolved. Germline CDR1 reads SGHAT; CDR2 reads FQNNGV. The CDR3 has 12 amino acids.

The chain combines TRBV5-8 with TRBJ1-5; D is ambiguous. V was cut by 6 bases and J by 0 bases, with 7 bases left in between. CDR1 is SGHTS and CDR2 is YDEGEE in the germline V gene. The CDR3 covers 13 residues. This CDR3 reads CASIEISNQPQHF. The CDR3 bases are TGTGCCAGCATTGAAATTAGCAATCAGCCCCAGCATTTT.

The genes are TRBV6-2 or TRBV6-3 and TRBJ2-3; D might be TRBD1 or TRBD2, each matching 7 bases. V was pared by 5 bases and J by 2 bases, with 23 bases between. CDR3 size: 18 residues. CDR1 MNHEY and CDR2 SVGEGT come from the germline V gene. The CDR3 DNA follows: TGTGCCAGCAGTCCCCAGGGGGGGGCGAGGTCCCTCACAGATACGCAGTATTTT. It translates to CASSPQGGARSLTDTQYF.

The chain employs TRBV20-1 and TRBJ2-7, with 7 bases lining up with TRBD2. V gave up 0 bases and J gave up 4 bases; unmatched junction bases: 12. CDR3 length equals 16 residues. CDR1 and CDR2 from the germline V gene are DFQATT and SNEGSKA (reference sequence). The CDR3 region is CSAREPLAADGYEQYF. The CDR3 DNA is TGCAGTGCTAGAGAGCCTCTAGCGGCAGATGGTTACGAGCAGTACTTC.

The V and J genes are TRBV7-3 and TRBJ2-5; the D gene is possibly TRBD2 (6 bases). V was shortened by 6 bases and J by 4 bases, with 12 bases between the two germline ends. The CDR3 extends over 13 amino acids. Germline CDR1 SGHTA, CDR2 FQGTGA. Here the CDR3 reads CASSKGAGETQYF. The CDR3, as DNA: TGTGCCAGCAGTAAAGGAGCGGGAGAGACCCAGTACTTC.

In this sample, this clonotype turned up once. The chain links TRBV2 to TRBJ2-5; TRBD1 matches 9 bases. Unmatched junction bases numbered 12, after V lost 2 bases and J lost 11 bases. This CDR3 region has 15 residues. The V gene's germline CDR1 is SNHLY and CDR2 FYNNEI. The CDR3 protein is CASSEQTTGGGEQYF. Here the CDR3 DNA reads TGTGCCAGCAGTGAACAGACAACAGGGGGCGGGGAGCAGTACTTC.

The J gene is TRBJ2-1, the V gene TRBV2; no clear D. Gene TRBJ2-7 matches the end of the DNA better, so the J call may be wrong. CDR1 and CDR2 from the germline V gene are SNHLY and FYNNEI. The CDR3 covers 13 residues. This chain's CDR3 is CASSVRVYNEQYF. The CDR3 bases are TGTGCCAGCAGTGTGCGAGTCTACAATGAGCAGTACTTC.

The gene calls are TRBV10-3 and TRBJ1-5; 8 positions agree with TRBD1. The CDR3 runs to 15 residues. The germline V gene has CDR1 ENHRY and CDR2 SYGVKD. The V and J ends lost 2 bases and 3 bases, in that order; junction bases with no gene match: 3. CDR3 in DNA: TGTGCCATCAGTGAGGGACAGGGCCCCAATCAGCCCCAGCATTTT. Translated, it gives CAISEGQGPNQPQHF.